Listed below are T cell receptor beta chains from one sample, sequenced in a study of tumor-infiltrating lymphocytes in primary liver carcinoma. TCRdb processed the multiplex PCR reads anew with MiXCR; each CDR3 protein has one entry. Of 95,000 to 150,000 distinct CDR3 sequences listed, around two thirds are singletons. Sample: tumor-adjacent normal liver tissue. The source of these receptors is a woman in her sixties with primary liver carcinoma and hepatitis B virus infection. The CDR3 runs from the conserved cysteine through the conserved F or W. The order of the fields is D gene, clone size, J gene, V gene, CDR3 DNA, CDR3 protein. The D gene is left open where the match is weak. Clone size appears in some rows only: once, few, many, or a class for an expanded clone.

d_gene: TRBD2; abundance: NA; j_gene: TRBJ2-3; v_gene: TRBV20-1; CDR3nt: TGCAGTGCTAGAGATCCCGCTAGCGGGAGTCCGGGATCTACGCAGTATTTT; CDR3aa: CSARDPASGSPGSTQYF
d_gene: NA; abundance: NA; j_gene: TRBJ2-3; v_gene: TRBV11-2; CDR3nt: TGTGCCGGCAGCTTTGTTTTAAGGGATACGCAGTATTTT; CDR3aa: CAGSFVLRDTQYF
d_gene: NA; abundance: NA; j_gene: TRBJ2-3; v_gene: TRBV5-1; CDR3nt: TGCGCCAGCAACTACACAGATACGCACTATTTT; CDR3aa: CASNYTDTHYF
d_gene: NA; abundance: many; j_gene: TRBJ1-5; v_gene: TRBV4-1; CDR3nt: TGCGCCAGCAGCCAAGATTCAACTAATCAGCCCCAGCATTTT; CDR3aa: CASSQDSTNQPQHF
d_gene: NA; abundance: NA; j_gene: TRBJ2-1; v_gene: TRBV11-3; CDR3nt: TGTGCCAGCAGCTTAGGGGGGTCCCCTAGGTACAATGAGCAATTCTTC; CDR3aa: CASSLGGSPRYNEQFF
d_gene: NA; abundance: many; j_gene: TRBJ1-2; v_gene: TRBV4-1; CDR3nt: TGCGCCAGCAGCCAAGAGTGGAGGGCTGGGGGGTATGGCTACACCTTC; CDR3aa: CASSQEWRAGGYGYTF
d_gene: NA; abundance: many; j_gene: TRBJ1-2; v_gene: TRBV5-1; CDR3nt: TGCGCCAGCAGCGGGTCAGGTATCACTAACTATGGCTACACCTTC; CDR3aa: CASSGSGITNYGYTF
d_gene: TRBD2; abundance: NA; j_gene: TRBJ2-3; v_gene: TRBV29-1; CDR3nt: TGCAGCACCCCGACTAGCGGCTCAGATACGCAGTATTTT; CDR3aa: CSTPTSGSDTQYF
d_gene: NA; abundance: NA; j_gene: TRBJ1-2; v_gene: TRBV6-6; CDR3nt: TGTGCCAGCAGTTACGGGGAGTCAGGCGGATCCTATGGCTACACCTTC; CDR3aa: CASSYGESGGSYGYTF
d_gene: NA; abundance: once; j_gene: TRBJ1-5; v_gene: TRBV4-1; CDR3nt: TGCGCCAGCAGCCAAGGAGTGGCAGGGGATCAGCCCCAGCATTTT; CDR3aa: CASSQGVAGDQPQHF
d_gene: TRBD1; abundance: NA; j_gene: TRBJ2-1; v_gene: TRBV6-1; CDR3nt: TGTGCCACGCGTCAGGGGGTCGCGGCGACCCACAATGAGCAATTCTTC; CDR3aa: CATRQGVAATHNEQFF
d_gene: NA; abundance: once; j_gene: TRBJ2-5; v_gene: TRBV29-1; CDR3nt: TGCAGCCTTGCCGACGGGGAGACCCAGTACTTC; CDR3aa: CSLADGETQYF
d_gene: NA; abundance: NA; j_gene: TRBJ2-1; v_gene: TRBV11-2; CDR3nt: TGTGCCAGCAGCCCGCCCGCGGGGCGCAGGCTCTCCTACAATGAGCAGTTCTTC; CDR3aa: CASSPPAGRRLSYNEQFF
d_gene: TRBD1; abundance: NA; j_gene: TRBJ2-2; v_gene: TRBV7-9; CDR3nt: TGTGCCAGCAGCTTAGAAGGACAGGGCCCCGGGGAGCTGTTTTTT; CDR3aa: CASSLEGQGPGELFF
d_gene: NA; abundance: few; j_gene: TRBJ2-7; v_gene: TRBV2; CDR3nt: TGTGCCAGCAGTCCCAGGGGGGACTTCGAGCAGTACTTC; CDR3aa: CASSPRGDFEQYF
d_gene: NA; abundance: few; j_gene: TRBJ2-7; v_gene: TRBV28; CDR3nt: TGTGCCAGCATCGATACCCCTGGGGGATACGAGCAGTACTTC; CDR3aa: CASIDTPGGYEQYF
d_gene: NA; abundance: NA; j_gene: TRBJ2-2; v_gene: TRBV4-1; CDR3nt: TGCGCCAGCAGCCAAGATAGGGGCTCGGCCACCGGGGAGCTGTTTTTT; CDR3aa: CASSQDRGSATGELFF
d_gene: NA; abundance: NA; j_gene: TRBJ1-4; v_gene: TRBV20-1; CDR3nt: TGCAGTGCCCCGTCGGCAGGGGATGGGGAAAAACTGTTTTTT; CDR3aa: CSAPSAGDGEKLFF
d_gene: NA; abundance: NA; j_gene: TRBJ2-7; v_gene: TRBV6-5; CDR3nt: TGTGCCTGCAATTACCGGGGGCTACGGAGTAAAGGGCAGTACTTC; CDR3aa: CACNYRGLRSKGQYF
d_gene: NA; abundance: many; j_gene: TRBJ2-2; v_gene: TRBV6-5; CDR3nt: TGTGCCAGCAGCAATACCGGCACCGGGGAGCTGTTTTTT; CDR3aa: CASSNTGTGELFF
d_gene: NA; abundance: NA; j_gene: TRBJ2-1; v_gene: TRBV6-2/TRBV6-3; CDR3nt: TGTACCAGCAGTTCGGGTAACTACAATGAGCAGTTCTTC; CDR3aa: CTSSSGNYNEQFF
d_gene: TRBD2; abundance: NA; j_gene: TRBJ2-1; v_gene: TRBV6-1; CDR3nt: TGTGCCATCACACTCGGGACCGGGACTAGCGACAATGAGCAGCTCTTC; CDR3aa: CAITLGTGTSDNEQLF
d_gene: TRBD2; abundance: NA; j_gene: TRBJ2-5; v_gene: TRBV11-2; CDR3nt: TGTGCCAGCAGCCAACGGGGGGGTGGGGGACTAGCGGGAGATCGGGAGACCCAGTACTTC; CDR3aa: CASSQRGGGGLAGDRETQYF
d_gene: NA; abundance: NA; j_gene: TRBJ2-3; v_gene: TRBV12-3/TRBV12-4; CDR3nt: TGTGTCAGCAGCCTAAGGGCCGGGAACACAGATACACAGTATTTT; CDR3aa: CVSSLRAGNTDTQYF
d_gene: NA; abundance: NA; j_gene: TRBJ2-7; v_gene: TRBV12-3/TRBV12-4; CDR3nt: TGTGCCAGCAGCCCCGAGCGACTAACCACCGAGCAATACTTC; CDR3aa: CASSPERLTTEQYF
d_gene: TRBD1; abundance: many; j_gene: TRBJ1-2; v_gene: TRBV7-9; CDR3nt: TGTGCCAGCCAGGACAGGGTTATCGGTGGCTACACCTTC; CDR3aa: CASQDRVIGGYTF
d_gene: NA; abundance: NA; j_gene: TRBJ2-7; v_gene: TRBV28; CDR3nt: TGTGCCAGCAGAAAAGGGGCCCCTGTGTCCTACGAGCAGTACTTC; CDR3aa: CASRKGAPVSYEQYF
d_gene: NA; abundance: NA; j_gene: TRBJ2-2; v_gene: TRBV6-5; CDR3nt: TGTGCCAACAGACTATCGGGGACGAACACCGGGGAGCTGTTTTTT; CDR3aa: CANRLSGTNTGELFF
d_gene: NA; abundance: NA; j_gene: TRBJ1-1; v_gene: TRBV6-5; CDR3nt: TGTGTCAGCAGTTACTCTGCCGGAAACACTGAAGCTTTCTTT; CDR3aa: CVSSYSAGNTEAFF
d_gene: NA; abundance: NA; j_gene: TRBJ2-3; v_gene: TRBV6-5; CDR3nt: TGTGCCAGCAGTTATTTCACCGACTGGACAGATACGCAGTATTTT; CDR3aa: CASSYFTDWTDTQYF
d_gene: TRBD1; abundance: few; j_gene: TRBJ2-2; v_gene: TRBV11-2; CDR3nt: TGTGCCAGCGACAGAAGACAGGGTTTGGGGGAGCTGTTTTTT; CDR3aa: CASDRRQGLGELFF
d_gene: NA; abundance: NA; j_gene: TRBJ2-5; v_gene: TRBV29-1; CDR3nt: TGCAGCGTCCACCGTGGAGGTGGGATCGGGGAGACCCAGAACTTC; CDR3aa: CSVHRGGGIGETQNF
d_gene: NA; abundance: NA; j_gene: TRBJ2-4; v_gene: TRBV11-2; CDR3nt: TGTACCAGCAGCTTTACAGAAGAAAACATTCAGTACTTC; CDR3aa: CTSSFTEENIQYF
d_gene: NA; abundance: NA; j_gene: TRBJ1-1; v_gene: TRBV29-1; CDR3nt: TGCAGCGTTGGGCCGGACAGTAACTTAAGAGGGAACACTGAAGCTTTCTTT; CDR3aa: CSVGPDSNLRGNTEAFF
d_gene: TRBD2; abundance: NA; j_gene: TRBJ2-3; v_gene: TRBV5-1; CDR3nt: TGCACCAGCAGCTTGAGGGGGCTAGCGGGGACCGGGGGCACAGATACGCAGTATTTT; CDR3aa: CTSSLRGLAGTGGTDTQYF
d_gene: TRBD2; abundance: many; j_gene: TRBJ2-1; v_gene: TRBV7-9; CDR3nt: TGTGCCAGCAGCTTCCTAGCGGGAACGGAGTTCTTC; CDR3aa: CASSFLAGTEFF
d_gene: TRBD2; abundance: few; j_gene: TRBJ2-7; v_gene: TRBV2; CDR3nt: TGTGCCAGCGGGACTAACGAGCAGTACTTC; CDR3aa: CASGTNEQYF
d_gene: TRBD2; abundance: many; j_gene: TRBJ2-7; v_gene: TRBV28; CDR3nt: TGTGCCAGCAGTTTACTCGAAACTAGCGGCAAAAGGGGGCAGTACTTC; CDR3aa: CASSLLETSGKRGQYF
d_gene: TRBD1; abundance: NA; j_gene: TRBJ1-4; v_gene: TRBV12-3/TRBV12-4; CDR3nt: TGTGCCAGCAATTTCCGAAGGGGGCTGTACGAAAAACTGTTTTTT; CDR3aa: CASNFRRGLYEKLFF
d_gene: NA; abundance: NA; j_gene: TRBJ2-3; v_gene: TRBV18; CDR3nt: TGTGCCAGCTCACCACCGGACCGCGCAGATACGCAGTATTTT; CDR3aa: CASSPPDRADTQYF
d_gene: NA; abundance: once; j_gene: TRBJ2-7; v_gene: TRBV29-1; CDR3nt: TGCAGCGTTGAAGCTCATGGCTACGAGCAGTACTTC; CDR3aa: CSVEAHGYEQYF
d_gene: TRBD2; abundance: once; j_gene: TRBJ2-7; v_gene: TRBV28; CDR3nt: TGTGCCAGCAGTTTACGGGAGATGGGCGGGAGTACATATGAGCAGTACTTC; CDR3aa: CASSLREMGGSTYEQYF
d_gene: NA; abundance: many; j_gene: TRBJ2-5; v_gene: TRBV29-1; CDR3nt: TGCAGCGTTGAATACGAAGAGACCCAGTACTTC; CDR3aa: CSVEYEETQYF
d_gene: TRBD2; abundance: NA; j_gene: TRBJ2-1; v_gene: TRBV11-3; CDR3nt: TGTGCCAAGAGCTTAGGAACTAGCGGGAAGTTTGAGCAGTTCTTC; CDR3aa: CAKSLGTSGKFEQFF
d_gene: NA; abundance: NA; j_gene: TRBJ2-2; v_gene: TRBV12-3/TRBV12-4; CDR3nt: TGTACCAGCAGAGGGTGGAAGAACACCGGGGAGCTGTTTTTT; CDR3aa: CTSRGWKNTGELFF
d_gene: TRBD1; abundance: NA; j_gene: TRBJ2-7; v_gene: TRBV4-2; CDR3nt: TGTACCAGCAGCCATGAGGGACAGGACTACGAGCAGTACTTC; CDR3aa: CTSSHEGQDYEQYF